This passage covers 9 T cell receptor beta chains from one sample sequenced in a study of CD8+ T cells in alopecia areata. RNA extraction was followed by reverse transcription into cDNA, which acted as the sequencing template. Data came from immunoSEQ multiplex PCR; TCRdb stores just in-frame clones and leaves some out. The sample shows 180,000 or so clones, 58% of them seen only once. Treatment reported: oral pan-JAK inhibitor, 5-10 mg twice daily. The input for sequencing was CD4+ T cells sorted from blood, taken at week 24, from a patient treated with tofacitinib. The receptors derive from a human donor with alopecia areata.

V is TRBV2 and J is TRBJ2-1; 11 bases are shared with TRBD1. Germline trimming cut 4 bases from V and 7 bases from J; bases unmatched to any gene: 9. This CDR3 comprises 16 residues. Germline loops: CDR1 SNHLY, CDR2 FYNNEI. For the CDR3, the DNA is TGTGCCAGCAGTGCCACAGGGACAGGGGGGTTGAATGAGCAGTTCTTC. This codes for CASSATGTGGLNEQFF.

This chain links TRBV29-1 with TRBJ1-2; D not certain. CDR1 and CDR2 (germline): SQVTM, ANQGSEA. The CDR3 has 12 amino acids. The germline V and J ends were trimmed by 2 bases and 2 bases, with 6 bases remaining between them. The CDR3 DNA reads TGCAGCGTTGAAAAGGGCAACTATGGCTACACCTTC. Amino acids: CSVEKGNYGYTF.

The chain recombines TRBV27 with TRBJ2-7; D uncertain. V lost 0 bases to trimming and J lost 0 bases, with 21 bases between them. Germline V gene sequence: CDR1 MNHEY, CDR2 SMNVEV (reference sequence). This CDR3 is built from 19 residues. CDR3 sequence reads: CASSLSKASGVRFSYEQYF. CDR3 in DNA: TGTGCCAGCAGTTTATCGAAGGCATCGGGCGTCCGGTTCTCCTACGAGCAGTACTTC.

The gene calls are TRBV27 and TRBJ2-4, with 8 bases matching TRBD1. The CDR3 is 17 residues long. V was pared by 4 bases and J by 2 bases, with 10 bases of the junction left unmatched. In germline, CDR1 is MNHEY, CDR2 SMNVEV (reference sequence). The CDR3 coding sequence is TGTGCCAGCAGTTCACCCTCCAGGGGGCTGACCAAAAACATTCAGTACTTC. Its translation: CASSSPSRGLTKNIQYF.

The CDR3 DNA sequence: TGTGCCAGCAGCCAAGACGGGGGTTCTTTCCAGCATTTT. It specifies CASSQDGGSFQHF. The V call is TRBV4-2, the J call TRBJ1-5; maybe TRBD1 (5 bases). The length of the CDR3 is 13 residues. Trimming stripped 0 bases from V and 12 bases from J, with 12 bases between. CDR1 and CDR2 from the germline V gene are LGHNA and YNFKEQ.

This chain connects TRBV25-1 to TRBJ1-1, with D tentatively TRBD1 (5 bases). From germline, CDR1 is MGHDK and CDR2 SYGVNS. The CDR3 contains 13 residues. With 0 bases removed from V and 10 bases from J, the gap between germline ends came to 12 bases. CDR3 region: CASSEYDRGTAFF. The CDR3 nucleotides are TGTGCCAGCAGTGAATATGATAGGGGCACAGCTTTCTTT.

The genes are TRBV4-2 and TRBJ1-1; D is ambiguous. The CDR3 length is 15 residues. Germline CDR1 reads LGHNA; CDR2 reads YNFKEQ. V lost 4 bases, J lost 3 bases, and 15 bases lay in between. The DNA for the CDR3 is TGTGCCAGCAGCCGTCGTGTGGTGAGGGACACTGAAGCTTTCTTT. It encodes CASSRRVVRDTEAFF.

This clone was recorded a few times. The rearrangement uses TRBV5-5 and TRBJ2-5; D not resolved. The germline V gene encodes CDR1 SGHKS and CDR2 YYEKEE (reference sequence). V shed 4 bases and J shed 5 bases, with 12 bases lying between them. The CDR3 is made up of 13 amino acids. The CDR3 loop reads CASSPELRETQYF. The CDR3 nucleotides are TGTGCCAGCAGCCCCGAGCTCCGGGAGACCCAGTACTTC.

The V call is TRBV25-1, the J call TRBJ2-2; D might be TRBD1 (6 bases). CDR1 and CDR2 from the germline V gene are MGHDK and SYGVNS. Trimming took 6 bases from V and 5 from J, leaving 19 bases between them. The CDR3 extends over 16 amino acids. In DNA form, the CDR3 reads TGTGCCAGCAGCCAAAACCGATACGGGACAACCGGGGAGCTGTTTTTT. This codes for CASSQNRYGTTGELFF.